The 17 T cell receptor beta chains given below trace back to one sample, sequenced in a study of EBV T-cell therapy then PD-1 blockade in nasopharyngeal carcinoma (dated by TCRdb to the early 2020s). In light of the paper, this sample's treatment or condition label describes: AdE1-LMPpoly-expanded autologous EBV-specific T-cell therapy followed by anti-PD-1 nivolumab. Receptor amplification or capture employed the immunoSEQ multiplex PCR assay. As stored in TCRdb, this immuneACCESS dataset retains in-frame rearrangements with V and J assigned. A fraction of the clones does not appear; measured against another copy, unresolved V genes explain less than half of the discrepancy, and the remainder lacks a known reason. Counted in this sample were approximately 21,000 clones; roughly 84% of them appeared once. Of the sample, 25% to 35% is held by the ten largest clones. Their antigens remain unidentified.

Sequencing used CD8+ T cells from blood, obtained at roughly day 61 from a patient whose treatment included autologous EBV-specific T cells and nivolumab. These receptors were taken from a man aged 35 to 55 with nasopharyngeal carcinoma.

In its sample, this clone was seen a few times. Other DNA sequences within the sample encode an identical CDR3. The chain employs TRBV7-8 and TRBJ2-2; the D is unclear. The CDR3 runs to 12 residues. V lost 5 bases to trimming and J lost 4 bases, with 5 bases between them. Germline CDR1 reads SGHVS; CDR2 reads FQNEAQ. CDR3 protein: CASSPSTGELFF. The CDR3 nucleotides are TGTGCCAGCAGCCCCTCCACCGGGGAGCTGTTTTTT.

The chain is built from TRBV9 and TRBJ1-2; D is ambiguous. The V end was cut by 4 bases, the J end by 4 bases, with 20 bases between. Germline V CDR1 and CDR2: SGDLS, YYNGEE. The CDR3 runs 16 residues. The CDR3 sequence: CASSFRPGTGGYGYTF. CDR3 bases: TGTGCCAGCAGCTTCCGGCCTGGTACCGGTGGCTATGGCTACACCTTC.

The V and J genes are TRBV28 and TRBJ1-1; D possibly corresponds to TRBD1 (6 bases). V dropped 8 bases and J dropped 2 bases, with 18 bases sitting between them. The CDR3 loop spans 15 amino acids. Germline V lookup: CDR1 MDHEN, CDR2 SYDVKM. The chain's CDR3 is CASLPSYRENTEAFF. In DNA form, the CDR3 reads TGTGCCAGCCTCCCTTCATACAGGGAAAACACTGAAGCTTTCTTT.

CDR3 in amino acids: CASSVGRSTYEQYF. DNA for the CDR3: TGTGCCAGCAGCGTAGGTCGGAGCACCTACGAGCAGTACTTC. The chain joins TRBV9 to TRBJ2-7; D is ambiguous. The germline gives CDR1 SGDLS, CDR2 YYNGEE. V gave up 0 bases and J gave up 2 bases, with 9 bases separating them. This CDR3 is built from 14 residues. Looking up the rest from reference TRBV9 and TRBJ2-7 gives the full variable domain: DSGVTQTPKHLITATGQRVTLRCSPRSGDLSVYWYQQSLDQGLQFLIQYYNGEERAKGNILERFSAQQFPDLHSELNLSSLELGDSALYFCASSVGRSTYEQYFGPGTRLTVT.

The chain joins TRBV7-3 to TRBJ2-2; TRBD1 matches at 7 bases. Trimming took 3 bases from V and 0 from J; bases not matched to a gene: 7. Germline CDR1 is SGHTA and CDR2 is FQGTGA. This CDR3 contains 17 residues. CDR3 DNA sequence: TGTGCCAGCAGCTTCCCAAGGGACAGCGCGAACACCGGGGAGCTGTTTTTT. Its protein product is CASSFPRDSANTGELFF.

In DNA, the CDR3 is TGTGCCAGCAGCTTGGGACTAGCGGGGCCCGGGGAGCTGTTTTTT. Protein: CASSLGLAGPGELFF. The chain employs TRBV5-8 and TRBJ2-2; 11 bases agree with TRBD2. CDR3 length equals 15 residues. The germline gives CDR1 SGHTS, CDR2 YDEGEE. V lost 0 bases and J lost 6; bases outside the gene matches: 1.

The V and J genes are TRBV12-3 or TRBV12-4 and TRBJ2-3; D is perhaps TRBD1 or TRBD2 (5 bases each). The CDR3 covers 12 residues. Trimming took off 5 bases at V and 11 bases at J, with 14 bases between the two ends. The DNA of the CDR3 is TGTGCCAGCAGTACCTCCGGGACGGAGCAGTATTTT. Amino acid sequence: CASSTSGTEQYF.

V usage is TRBV5-1 and J usage is TRBJ1-3; no firm D call. Deletions cut 0 bases from V and 4 bases from J, with 5 bases between. The germline gives CDR1 SGHRS, CDR2 YFSETQ. The CDR3 extends over 13 amino acids. The CDR3 region is CASSLAQGNTIYF. The CDR3, as DNA: TGCGCCAGCAGCTTGGCACAGGGAAACACCATATATTTT.

The chain has TRBV7-9 and TRBJ2-3; the D gene is possibly TRBD2 (6 bases). CDR3 size: 12 residues. The germline V gene encodes CDR1 SEHNR and CDR2 FQNEAQ (reference sequence). V dropped 5 bases and J dropped 4 bases, with 7 bases sitting between them. The CDR3 nucleotides are TGTGCCAGCAGCCGGGACTCAGATACGCAGTATTTT. This translates into CASSRDSDTQYF. Using reference TRBV7-9 and TRBJ2-3 for the parts outside the CDR3, the full variable domain is DTGVSQNPRHKITKRGQNVTFRCDPISEHNRLYWYRQTLGQGPEFLTYFQNEAQLEKSRLLSDRFSAERPKGSFSTLEIQRTEQGDSAMYLCASSRDSDTQYFGPGTRLTVL.

Only one count was recorded for this clone. V usage is TRBV27 and J usage is TRBJ1-6; maybe TRBD1 (5 bases). Germline V gene data show CDR1 as MNHEY and CDR2 as SMNVEV (reference sequence). The length of the CDR3 is 14 residues. With 5 bases removed from V and 8 bases from J, the gap between germline ends came to 13 bases. CDR3 nucleotides: TGTGCCAGCAGTCTTTACAGGCTTGATTCACCCCTCCACTTT. Its translation is CASSLYRLDSPLHF.

V usage is TRBV5-6 and J usage is TRBJ2-2; TRBD1 matches 9 bases. V lost 4 bases, J lost 3 bases, and 4 bases stayed unmatched. The CDR3 sequence is 15 residues long. Germline lookup yields CDR1 SGHDT and CDR2 YYEEEE. The DNA of the CDR3 is TGTGCCAGCAGCGTGAGGGACAGGGACACCGGGGAGCTGTTTTTT. Residues: CASSVRDRDTGELFF. The full variable domain, completed using reference TRBV5-6 and TRBJ2-2, is DAGVTQSPTHLIKTRGQQVTLRCSPKSGHDTVSWYQQALGQGPQFIFQYYEEEERQRGNFPDRFSGHQFPNYSSELNVNALLLGDSALYLCASSVRDRDTGELFFGEGSRLTVL.

The rearrangement links TRBV14 to TRBJ2-1; no reliable D call. Trimming pared 0 bases from V and 3 bases from J, leaving 12 bases between. The CDR3 contains 16 residues. Germline lookup yields CDR1 SGHDN and CDR2 FVKESK. The chain's CDR3 is CASSQDQPRFYNEQFF. The CDR3 bases are TGTGCCAGCAGCCAAGATCAACCTCGATTCTACAATGAGCAGTTCTTC.

V and J are TRBV5-5 and TRBJ2-7; the D is unclear. Trimming cost V 10 bases and J 7 bases, with 15 bases left between them. The V gene's germline CDR1 is SGHKS and CDR2 YYEKEE (reference sequence). The CDR3 runs to 11 residues. CDR3 sequence reads: CADPVAGEQYF. The CDR3, as DNA: TGTGCCGACCCGGTGGCAGGAGAGCAGTACTTC. Complete variable domain (other parts from reference TRBV5-5 and TRBJ2-7): DAGVTQSPTHLIKTRGQQVTLRCSPISGHKSVSWYQQVLGQGPQFIFQYYEKEERGRGNFPDRFSARQFPNYSSELNVNALLLGDSALYLCADPVAGEQYFGPGTRLTVT.

This sequence joins TRBV6-2 or TRBV6-3 and TRBJ1-2; no firm D call. V was clipped by 3 bases and J by 0 bases, with 8 bases between them. Germline assignment: CDR1 MNHEY and CDR2 SVGEGT. This CDR3 comprises 14 residues. Here the CDR3 DNA reads TGTGCCAGCAGTTATTCCCAAGCTAACTATGGCTACACCTTC. Translation gives CASSYSQANYGYTF.

CDR3 loop: CSVAGEGGPADTQYF. The CDR3 region has the DNA TGCAGCGTTGCGGGGGAGGGGGGGCCAGCAGATACGCAGTATTTT. The chain uses TRBV29-1 and TRBJ2-3; tentative D call: TRBD2 (7 bases). Germline values: CDR1 SQVTM, CDR2 ANQGSEA. The V gene lost 4 bases and the J gene lost 4 bases, with 18 bases spanning the gap. The CDR3 runs 15 residues.

The CDR3 DNA is TGCGCCAGCAGCCAAGATCTAGCGGGGGGTTACGAGCAGTACTTC. It translates to CASSQDLAGGYEQYF. The chain uses TRBV4-3 and TRBJ2-7; 11 nucleotides line up with TRBD2. Germline V gene sequence: CDR1 LGHNA, CDR2 YSLEER. The CDR3 has 15 amino acids. Trimming removed 0 bases from V and 4 bases from J; junction bases left unmatched: 2.

This clone appeared once. Its ends do not fully match the called genes, so a read error is possible. The chain combines TRBV6-4 with TRBJ2-3; D is undetermined. Germline loops: CDR1 MRHNA, CDR2 SNTAGT. CDR3 length: 15 amino acids. The CDR3 nucleotides are TGTGCCAGCAATGACTCATATGACAGCACAGATACGCAGTATTTT. Protein product: CASNDSYDSTDTQYF.